A selection of T cell receptor beta chains follows, all from one sample in a study of OX40 agonist ivuxolimab in advanced cancers. TCRdb's table, derived via immunoSEQ multiplex PCR, lists solely in-frame clones and lacks some. The sample yields tens of thousands of clones, approximately 90% seen once. The specimen comprised CD4+ or CD8+ T cells sorted from blood, sampled in a trial of the OX40 agonist ivuxolimab. The receptors stem from an adult with an advanced solid tumor such as melanoma, head and neck, liver or kidney cancer. The CDR3 runs from the conserved cysteine through the conserved F or W. A D gene is named only where the DNA matches it firmly.

V | D | CDR3
TRBV5-4 | . | CASSLGPASYEQYF
TRBV5-1 | . | CASFRGDSQETQYF
TRBV18 | . | CASSLEALYGYTF
TRBV25-1 | . | CASSEQAMNTEAFF
TRBV7-9 | TRBD2 | CASSPGLGRGTQYF
TRBV6-6 | . | CASTNLGVTEAFF
TRBV19 | . | CASTGSSPYEQYF
TRBV11-2 | TRBD1 | CASSLGTALTGELFF
TRBV18 | . | CASSRYDATGVNQPQHF
TRBV6-5 | TRBD1 | CASSYFPGQAQETQYF
TRBV6-1 | . | CASSKYEQYF
TRBV2 | TRBD1 | CASRKTGGARGNEKLFF
TRBV11-3 | . | CASRRGLDTDTQYF
TRBV10-3 | . | CASRVGVNVYEQYF
TRBV6-5 | . | CASSFIQGGQPQHF
TRBV19 | TRBD2 | CASRGLASSTDTQYF
TRBV25-1 | TRBD1 | CASSDTGGPTNEKLFF
TRBV29-1 | . | CSVAAGLGGYTF
TRBV27 | . | CASSQLPGHSSYNEQFF
TRBV18 | . | CASSPGQTHTF
TRBV6-1 | . | CASGGSTSTDTQYF
TRBV6-1 | TRBD2 | CASRLAGPYNEQFF
TRBV11-2 | . | CASSLDQGLRTEAFF
TRBV11-3 | TRBD2 | CASSPAGTSGSLEETQYF
TRBV7-9 | TRBD1 | CASSTATGAEGTEAFF
TRBV18 | TRBD1 | CASSPGQGGSEQYF
TRBV19 | TRBD1 | CASSFGTGGEQPQHF
TRBV7-3 | TRBD1 | CASGTAVTDTQYF
TRBV2 | . | CASTEQVGFSNEQFF
TRBV10-1 | . | CASSQFTGTTSTDTQYF
TRBV9 | . | CASSPGNYRVDEQFF
TRBV29-1 | . | CSVRQNQETQYF
TRBV15 | TRBD1 | CATSRDRAYNEQFF
TRBV10-1 | . | CASSESGTYGYTF
TRBV6-5 | . | CASYTTGTGYTF
TRBV4-1 | . | CASSQATPQQGWVQPQHF
TRBV7-2 | TRBD2 | CASSLELFQRGSGETQYF
TRBV5-1 | . | CASSLMPEETQYF
TRBV7-8 | . | CASSFPDSYEQYF
TRBV5-4 | . | CASSSKGVGGYTF
TRBV18 | . | CASSPVADEAFF
TRBV5-4 | . | CASSLHTGTDTQYF
TRBV19 | TRBD2 | CASILRGAGGPDGELFF
TRBV29-1 | . | CSVATGPYNEQFF
TRBV6-6 | . | CASSSSTGSSYEQYF
TRBV19 | TRBD1 | CASTDRWQGANEQFF
TRBV6-5 | TRBD1 | CASSRDRVNSPLHF
TRBV4-2 | . | CASSQDRTEHLYGYTF
TRBV18 | . | CASSPRRGDSPYEQYF
TRBV6-6 | . | CASRGAQETQYF
TRBV28 | . | CASSLPGSGANVLTF
TRBV9 | TRBD1 | CASSQGAGGNQPQHF
TRBV2 | TRBD1 | CASSVRQGARQETQYF
TRBV5-4 | . | CASSLAADNNSPLHF
TRBV19 | . | CASSTRFPMGEQYF
TRBV19 | . | CASSPDSLNTEAFF
TRBV2 | TRBD2 | CASSELLAGDTQYF
TRBV11-2 | . | CASSLDQIRLGYTIYF